The source of this T cell receptor (beta chain) is a study of monozygotic twins with cystic fibrosis. Study outcomes and limitations: Co-twins had the most similar V usage for 13 of 16 pairs, J for 8.

Concerning this clone: Its antigen is undetermined.

Data came from immunoSEQ multiplex PCR; TCRdb stores just in-frame clones and leaves some out. The table includes roughly 25,000 clones, approximately 90% detected once. The CDR3 runs 14 residues. With V trimmed by 6 bases and J by 4 bases, 9 bases remained unmatched. The V gene's germline CDR1 is SQVTM and CDR2 ANQGSEA. This chain uses TRBV29-1 with TRBJ2-1, with 7 bases aligning to TRBD2. This TCR was sampled from a girl aged 2-10 years with cystic fibrosis. The specimen was blood. The CDR3 here is CSVAGLEGYNEQFF. The CDR3 bases are TGCAGCGTAGCGGGGTTAGAGGGATACAATGAGCAGTTCTTC.